This T cell receptor (beta chain) was sequenced during a study of blood T cell repertoires in COVID-19. The CDR3 sequence is 11 residues long. The V gene end was trimmed by 5 bases and the J gene end by 14 bases; junction bases not matched to a gene: 5. CDR1 and CDR2 (germline): SGHNT, YENEEA. Profiling relied on immunoSEQ multiplex PCR, and the TCRdb table lists in-frame clones only, not all of them. The table has about 210,000 clones, about 87% seen once. The origin of this receptor is a man between 65 and 80 years old with acute or convalescent COVID-19. The sequencing input was peripheral blood. This chain connects TRBV11-3 to TRBJ1-2, with 10 bases matching TRBD1. The CDR3 region is CASSRGQGVTF. The CDR3 nucleotides are TGTGCCAGCAGCCGAGGACAGGGGGTAACCTTC.